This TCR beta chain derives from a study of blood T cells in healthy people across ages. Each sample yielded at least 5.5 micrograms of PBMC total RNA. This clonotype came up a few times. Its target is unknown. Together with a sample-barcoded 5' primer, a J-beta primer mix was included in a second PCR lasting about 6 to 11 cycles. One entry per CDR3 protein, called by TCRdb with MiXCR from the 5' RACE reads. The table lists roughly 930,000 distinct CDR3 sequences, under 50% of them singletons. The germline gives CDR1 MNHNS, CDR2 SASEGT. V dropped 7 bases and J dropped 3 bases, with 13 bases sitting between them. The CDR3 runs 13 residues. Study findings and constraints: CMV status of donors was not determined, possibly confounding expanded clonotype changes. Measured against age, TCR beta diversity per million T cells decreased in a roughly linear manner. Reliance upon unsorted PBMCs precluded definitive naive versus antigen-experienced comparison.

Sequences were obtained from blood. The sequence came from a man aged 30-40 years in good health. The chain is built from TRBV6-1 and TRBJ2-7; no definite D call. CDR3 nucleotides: TGTGCCAGCATTATCGCGGAGATCTACGAGCAGTACTTC. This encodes CASIIAEIYEQYF.